These 25 T cell receptor beta chains came from one sample sequenced in a study of metastatic and nonmetastatic thyroid tumors. MiXCR reprocessed the PCR reads for TCRdb. The sample has about 21,000 clones, approximately 28% seen once. Every patient underwent thyroid surgery untreated. Input material: tumor tissue. The receptors were sampled from a male donor with papillary thyroid cancer or a benign thyroid nodule (not recorded which). Some clones in this sample may be carry-over from other donors' samples.

This clone has a handful of counts. The CDR3 sequence is CASSYGTGVPGELFF. Written as DNA, the CDR3 is TGTGCCAGCAGTTACGGGACAGGGGTGCCCGGGGAGCTGTTTTTT. The chain uses TRBV6-2 or TRBV6-3 and TRBJ2-2; 10 bases align to TRBD1. Germline V gene data show CDR1 as MNHEY and CDR2 as SVGEGT. CDR3 length: 15 residues. V gave up 2 bases and J gave up 6 bases; unmatched junction bases: 3.

The chain has TRBV6-1 and TRBJ2-1; TRBD2 matches 10 bases. In germline, CDR1 is MNHNS, CDR2 SASEGT. V was clipped by 4 bases and J by 16 bases; unmatched bases: 13. CDR3 size: 14 residues. The CDR3 sequence is CASSAVLAGVRSFF. The CDR3 DNA reads as TGTGCCAGCAGTGCAGTTCTAGCGGGAGTGAGGAGTTTCTTC.

This clone was found a few times. This chain links TRBV2 with TRBJ2-7, with TRBD2 identical over 7 bases. V shed 8 bases, J shed 5 bases, and the junction held 15 bases outside the gene matches. This CDR3 region has 15 residues. Per germline, CDR1 SNHLY and CDR2 FYNNEI. The CDR3 here is CASQGTGGRKDEQYF. The CDR3 DNA is TGTGCCAGCCAAGGGACGGGAGGTCGGAAAGACGAGCAGTACTTC.

This clone was seen at least ten times. The chain recombines TRBV28 with TRBJ1-4; no clear D. Deletions cut 3 bases from V and 7 bases from J, with 18 bases between. The V gene's germline CDR1 is MDHEN and CDR2 SYDVKM. The CDR3 covers 16 residues. CDR3 bases: TGTGCCAGCAGTTTTACGGTCTCTCGGGCGAGTGAAAAACTGTTTTTT. The encoded protein is CASSFTVSRASEKLFF.

V and J are TRBV6-4 and TRBJ2-1; D unresolved. The CDR3 sequence is 14 residues long. V was trimmed by 0 bases and J by 8 bases, leaving 11 bases between them. Germline V gene data show CDR1 as MRHNA and CDR2 as SNTAGT. The DNA of the CDR3 is TGTGCCAGCAGTGACTCGGAGACTTCGCATGAGCAGTTCTTC. This sequence encodes CASSDSETSHEQFF.

This clone was seen at least ten times. The CDR3 sequence: CASSAGLDNEQFF. The CDR3 nucleotides are TGCGCCAGCAGCGCGGGACTAGATAATGAGCAGTTCTTC. V usage is TRBV5-1 and J usage is TRBJ2-1; 8 bases match TRBD2. V trimming: 4 bases; J trimming: 7 bases; junction bases outside the gene matches: 4. Germline V gene sequence: CDR1 SGHRS, CDR2 YFSETQ. CDR3 length: 13 residues.

There are many counts of this clone. The V and J genes are TRBV4-1 and TRBJ2-6; perhaps TRBD1 as D (6 bases). Trimming stripped 5 bases from V and 1 base from J, with 9 bases between. CDR1 and CDR2 from the germline V gene are MGHRA and YSYEKL. CDR3 length: 15 residues. This CDR3 reads CASSFRGSGANVLTF. The CDR3 nucleotides are TGCGCCAGCAGCTTCAGGGGATCTGGGGCCAACGTCCTGACTTTC.

The rearrangement links TRBV5-1 to TRBJ2-6, with D possibly matching TRBD2 (5 bases). The germline V gene has CDR1 SGHRS and CDR2 YFSETQ. The germline V and J ends were trimmed by 4 bases and 1 base, with 18 bases remaining between them. This CDR3 contains 18 residues. The CDR3 DNA reads as TGCGCCAGCAGCCCCCAACCTATTAGCGCGTCTGGGGCCAACGTCCTGACTTTC. Amino acids: CASSPQPISASGANVLTF.

In this sample, this clone turned up many times. The sample carries other DNA sequences with the same CDR3. V gene TRBV27 combines with J gene TRBJ2-4; no clear D. The ends were cut back, 5 bases at V and 0 bases at J, with 11 bases in the middle. The CDR3 length is 15 residues. Germline lookup yields CDR1 MNHEY and CDR2 SMNVEV (reference sequence). The CDR3 sequence: CASSPHVVAKNIQYF. The CDR3, as DNA: TGTGCCAGCAGTCCCCACGTGGTAGCCAAAAACATTCAGTACTTC.

This clone is classed as medium-sized. This chain uses TRBV24-1 with TRBJ2-7; TRBD1 aligns across 8 bases. Germline V lookup: CDR1 KGHDR, CDR2 SFDVKD. V lost 4 bases, J lost 6 bases, and 7 bases stayed unmatched. The CDR3 spans 14 residues. In nucleotides, the CDR3 is TGTGCCACCAGTGACACGACAGGGGCGACCGAGCAGTACTTC. It yields the protein CATSDTTGATEQYF.

To note about this clone: Within the sample, other DNA sequences also encode this same CDR3. The chain carries TRBV30 and TRBJ1-5, with unresolved D. Per the germline V gene, CDR1 is GTSNPN and CDR2 is SVGIG (reference sequence). CDR3 size: 14 residues. Trimming stripped 3 bases from V and 5 bases from J, with 14 bases between. The CDR3 nucleotides are TGTGCCTGGAGCGAAGGGAGGGAGTATCAGCCCCAGCATTTT. Translated, it gives CAWSEGREYQPQHF.

By share, this clone counts as medium-sized (0.01 to 0.1%). The chain combines TRBV24-1 with TRBJ1-2; 10 positions agree with TRBD1. Germline CDR1 is KGHDR and CDR2 is SFDVKD. CDR3 length: 15 amino acids. V trimming: 5 bases; J trimming: 6 bases; junction bases outside the gene matches: 8. CDR3 loop: CATSAPGQGEDGYTF. The CDR3 DNA reads TGTGCCACCAGTGCCCCCGGACAGGGGGAGGATGGCTACACCTTC.

The chain combines TRBV20-1 with TRBJ2-2; weak D call: TRBD1 (6 bases). Deletions cut 5 bases from V and 11 bases from J, with 21 bases between. Germline loops: CDR1 DFQATT, CDR2 SNEGSKA (reference sequence). The CDR3 is made up of 14 amino acids. This CDR3 is CSAVSALRGNELFF. CDR3 coding DNA: TGCAGTGCTGTTTCCGCCCTGAGGGGGAATGAGCTGTTTTTT.

In this sample, this clone turned up a few times. The chain has TRBV6-1 and TRBJ2-1; 9 bases line up with TRBD2. After removal of 3 bases from V and 2 bases from J, the junction contained 2 bases not matched to a gene. CDR1 is MNHNS and CDR2 is SASEGT in the germline V gene. The CDR3 runs 15 residues. This CDR3 reads CASSDLAGAYNEQFF. The CDR3 DNA reads TGTGCCAGCAGTGATTTAGCGGGGGCCTACAATGAGCAGTTCTTC.

This clone was detected ten times or more. This chain uses TRBV28 with TRBJ1-4, with D unclear. Germline-derived CDR1 and CDR2 are MDHEN and SYDVKM. V shed 4 bases and J shed 15 bases, with 27 bases lying between them. This CDR3 is built from 16 residues. The CDR3 nucleotides are TGTGCCAGCAGTTCATGGCAGCAGAAGTGGGGAAGAGTAGTGTTTTTT. Residues: CASSSWQQKWGRVVFF. Full variable domain (missing parts from reference TRBV28 and TRBJ1-4): DVKVTQSSRYLVKRTGEKVFLECVQDMDHENMFWYRQDPGLGLRLIYFSYDVKMKEKGDIPEGYSVSREKKERFSLILESASTNQTSMYLCASSSWQQKWGRVVFFGSGTQLSVL.

This clone was counted at least ten times. The V gene is TRBV2, the J gene TRBJ1-1; the D gene is possibly TRBD1 (5 bases). Trimming stripped 6 bases from V and 5 bases from J, with 19 bases between. This CDR3 region has 15 residues. Germline V gene data show CDR1 as SNHLY and CDR2 as FYNNEI. The CDR3 loop is CASRGLGLKGTEAFF. As DNA, the CDR3 is TGTGCCAGCAGGGGGTTAGGGCTGAAGGGGACTGAAGCTTTCTTT.

This clone came up many times. This sequence joins TRBV7-9 and TRBJ2-5; D is unresolved. This CDR3 comprises 12 residues. Germline values: CDR1 SEHNR, CDR2 FQNEAQ (reference sequence). The V gene lost 1 base and the J gene lost 2 bases, with 2 bases spanning the gap. Here the CDR3 reads CASSLDQETQYF. CDR3 sequence (DNA): TGTGCCAGCAGCTTAGATCAAGAGACCCAGTACTTC.

The chain has TRBV5-1 and TRBJ1-1; a weak D match, TRBD1 (5 bases). Trimming removed 5 bases from V and 3 bases from J, with 17 bases in between. Germline V lookup: CDR1 SGHRS, CDR2 YFSETQ. The CDR3 runs to 15 residues. The CDR3 region is CASRRWGRGDTEAFF. In nucleotides, the CDR3 is TGCGCCAGCAGGCGGTGGGGGAGGGGAGACACTGAAGCTTTCTTT.

This clone has at least ten counts. V is TRBV25-1 and J is TRBJ2-5; perhaps D is TRBD1 or TRBD2 (6 bases each). CDR3 length: 16 residues. Trimming cost V 5 bases and J 3 bases, with 19 bases left between them. Per the germline V gene, CDR1 is MGHDK and CDR2 is SYGVNS. CDR3 sequence (DNA): TGTGCCAGCAGTCCCGGGGGCCTAGCGAACAAAGAGACCCAGTACTTC. Protein sequence: CASSPGGLANKETQYF.

The sample holds a few counts of this clone. This sequence joins TRBV20-1 and TRBJ2-1; TRBD2 matches at 9 bases. CDR3 length: 16 amino acids. Germline CDR1 DFQATT, CDR2 SNEGSKA (reference sequence). After removal of 1 base from V and 5 bases from J, the junction contained 9 bases not matched to a gene. The CDR3 DNA sequence: TGCAGTGCTAGAGGGGTAGCGGGGGACATTAACAATGAGCAGTTCTTC. It codes for CSARGVAGDINNEQFF.

The rearrangement joins TRBV28 to TRBJ2-2, with D perhaps TRBD1 (5 bases). Trimming removed 2 bases from V and 6 bases from J, with 10 bases in between. The CDR3 consists of 14 residues. Germline V gives CDR1 MDHEN, CDR2 SYDVKM. In DNA form, the CDR3 reads TGTGCCAGCAGTTTACAGGGAATGGCCGGGGAGCTGTTTTTT. Encoded protein: CASSLQGMAGELFF.

The J gene is TRBJ2-1, the V gene TRBV24-1; D uncertain. The CDR3 is 13 residues long. Germline V gene data show CDR1 as KGHDR and CDR2 as SFDVKD. V shed 0 bases and J shed 9 bases, with 8 bases lying between them. CDR3 region: CATSDLGLGEQFF. The CDR3 DNA reads as TGTGCCACCAGTGATTTGGGGCTGGGTGAGCAGTTCTTC.

The chain uses TRBV5-1 and TRBJ1-2, with D tentatively TRBD1 (5 bases). This CDR3 is built from 12 residues. Trimming shortened V by 6 bases and J by 6 bases, and 12 bases separated the two germline ends. The germline V gene has CDR1 SGHRS and CDR2 YFSETQ. Here the CDR3 reads CASKVGTHGYTF. The CDR3 nucleotides read TGCGCCAGCAAAGTTGGGACTCATGGCTACACCTTC.

In this sample, this clone turned up once. The rearrangement uses TRBV20-1 and TRBJ2-3, with 13 bases identical to TRBD2. Germline values: CDR1 DFQATT, CDR2 SNEGSKA (reference sequence). The junction had 3 bases not matched to a gene; V was cut back by 0 bases and J by 3 bases. The CDR3 runs to 16 residues. CDR3 residues: CSARDGLAGATDTQYF. The CDR3 region has the DNA TGCAGTGCTAGAGACGGACTAGCGGGGGCGACAGATACGCAGTATTTT.

The chain links TRBV10-3 to TRBJ1-5; D is perhaps TRBD1 (5 bases). The CDR3 contains 14 residues. Germline CDR1 reads ENHRY; CDR2 reads SYGVKD. Trimming took 3 bases from V and 7 from J, leaving 13 bases between them. This chain's CDR3 is CAISDGGGEQPQHF. DNA of the CDR3: TGTGCCATCAGTGATGGGGGGGGGGAACAGCCCCAGCATTTT.